The clone carrying this T cell receptor (beta chain) occurred a few times. The entry originates in a study of blood T cell repertoires in COVID-19. As handled by the study authors: Amplification of reference gene primers provided the estimated nucleated cell counts. Profiling relied on immunoSEQ multiplex PCR, and the TCRdb table lists in-frame clones only, not all of them. V, J and clone size derive from that table, while D and trimming were established from the DNA sequence. The sample includes 35,000 to 45,000 clones, roughly 85% of them seen just once. V dropped 7 bases and J dropped 6; count of bases not matched to a gene: 5. Germline-derived CDR1 and CDR2 are SNHLY and FYNNEI. The CDR3 runs to 14 residues.

V is TRBV2 and J is TRBJ1-6; 8 nucleotides agree with TRBD1. Source material: peripheral blood. This clonotype was sampled from a woman aged 65 to 85 in a cohort sampled during active COVID-19. The CDR3: CASTDRDRNSPLHF. Here the CDR3 DNA reads TGTGCCAGCACGGACAGGGACCGTAATTCACCCCTCCACTTT. Together with reference TRBV2 and TRBJ1-6, the CDR3 gives the full variable domain: EPEVTQTPSHQVTQMGQEVILRCVPISNHLYFYWYRQILGQKVEFLVSFYNNEISEKSEIFDDQFSVERPDGSNFTLKIRSTKLEDSAMYFCASTDRDRNSPLHFGNGTRLTVT.